This is a list of T cell receptor beta chains from one sample in a study of technical replicates of blood from a few donors. Clones were sequenced by immunoSEQ multiplex PCR, and TCRdb holds only the in-frame ones, with some missing. Found here are tens of thousands of clones, 95% to 97% of them singletons; the top ten hold under 0.35%. Sequencing was carried out using T cells isolated from PBMCs. The receptors stem from a human donor in good health. The conserved cysteine and the conserved F or W are not part of the CDR3 here. Clone sizes are given selectively: once, few, many, or a class where the clone is expanded.

j_call v_call clone_size cdr3_aa
TRBJ2-2 TRBV2 . ASTPRLAGAGGELF
TRBJ1-1 TRBV9 . ASSLGTGRPNTEAF
TRBJ2-2 TRBV11-3 . ASTRQGITGELF
TRBJ2-3 TRBV30 . AWSQRTDTQY
TRBJ2-3 TRBV9 . ASSVATSTDTQY
TRBJ1-5 TRBV28 . ASSPNRQPQH
TRBJ2-7 TRBV2 once ASSEVGGRRYEQY
TRBJ2-2 TRBV30 . ACPGVVSTGELF
TRBJ2-7 TRBV25-1 . ASSATNTISYEQY
TRBJ2-5 TRBV29-1 . SVETVLTGYQETQY
TRBJ2-7 TRBV30 . AWSVSYEQY
TRBJ2-7 TRBV19 . ASRSRGADEQY
TRBJ1-4 TRBV6-5 . ASSYDRGPNEKLF
TRBJ1-2 TRBV7-3 . ASSQATGLGYT
TRBJ2-5 TRBV4-1 . ASSQVHRYQGQETQY